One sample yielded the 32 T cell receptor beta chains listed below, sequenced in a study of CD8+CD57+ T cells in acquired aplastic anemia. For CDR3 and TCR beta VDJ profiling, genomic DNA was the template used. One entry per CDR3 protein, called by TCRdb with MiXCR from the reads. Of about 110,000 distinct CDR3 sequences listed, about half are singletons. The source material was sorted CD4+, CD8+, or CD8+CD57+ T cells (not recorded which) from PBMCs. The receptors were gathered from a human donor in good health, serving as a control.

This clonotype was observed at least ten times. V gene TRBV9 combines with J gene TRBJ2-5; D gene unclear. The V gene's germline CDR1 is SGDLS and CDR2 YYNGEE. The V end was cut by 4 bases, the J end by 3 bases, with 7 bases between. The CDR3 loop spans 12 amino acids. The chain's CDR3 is CASSLSEETQYF. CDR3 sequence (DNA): TGTGCCAGCAGCCTCTCCGAAGAGACCCAGTACTTC.

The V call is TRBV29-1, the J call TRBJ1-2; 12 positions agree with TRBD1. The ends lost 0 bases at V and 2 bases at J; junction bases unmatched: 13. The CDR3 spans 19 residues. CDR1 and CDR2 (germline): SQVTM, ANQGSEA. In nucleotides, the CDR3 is TGCAGCGTTGAAGATCTGGGGGACAGGGGGCAATTACTCAACTATGGCTACACCTTC. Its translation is CSVEDLGDRGQLLNYGYTF.

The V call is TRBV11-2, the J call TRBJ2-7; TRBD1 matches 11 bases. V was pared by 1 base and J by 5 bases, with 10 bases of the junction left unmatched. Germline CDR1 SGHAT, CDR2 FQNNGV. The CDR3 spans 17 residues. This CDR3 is CASSLVGDRGIKNEQYF. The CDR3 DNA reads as TGTGCCAGCAGCTTAGTGGGGGACAGGGGGATCAAAAACGAGCAGTACTTC.

For the CDR3, the DNA is TGCGCCAGCAGGGGTTCGGGACAGGGAAACTATGGCTACACCTTC. It encodes CASRGSGQGNYGYTF. The rearrangement joins TRBV10-2 to TRBJ1-2, with 9 positions matching TRBD1. CDR1 and CDR2 (germline): WSHSY, SAAADI. The V segment lost 6 bases and the J segment 2 bases; nucleotides outside the gene matches: 7. This CDR3 is 15 amino acids long.

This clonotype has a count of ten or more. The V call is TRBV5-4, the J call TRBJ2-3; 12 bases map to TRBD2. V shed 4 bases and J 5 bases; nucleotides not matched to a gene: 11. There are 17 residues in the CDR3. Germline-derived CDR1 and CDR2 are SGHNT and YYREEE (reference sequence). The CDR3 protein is CASSQLPSGGAKDTQYF. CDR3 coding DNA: TGTGCCAGCAGCCAATTGCCTAGCGGGGGGGCCAAAGATACGCAGTATTTT.

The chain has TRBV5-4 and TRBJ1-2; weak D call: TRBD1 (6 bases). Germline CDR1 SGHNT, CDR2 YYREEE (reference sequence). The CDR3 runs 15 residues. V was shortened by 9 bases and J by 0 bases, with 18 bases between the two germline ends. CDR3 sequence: CAIGGAASANYGYTF. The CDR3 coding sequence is TGTGCCATCGGGGGGGCCGCCTCAGCTAACTATGGCTACACCTTC.

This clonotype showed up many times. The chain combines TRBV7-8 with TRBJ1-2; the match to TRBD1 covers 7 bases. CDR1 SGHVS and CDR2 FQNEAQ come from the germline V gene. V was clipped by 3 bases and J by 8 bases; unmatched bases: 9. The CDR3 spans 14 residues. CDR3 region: CASSLVGAGGGYTF. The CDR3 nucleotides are TGTGCCAGCAGCTTGGTAGGGGCAGGGGGAGGCTACACCTTC.

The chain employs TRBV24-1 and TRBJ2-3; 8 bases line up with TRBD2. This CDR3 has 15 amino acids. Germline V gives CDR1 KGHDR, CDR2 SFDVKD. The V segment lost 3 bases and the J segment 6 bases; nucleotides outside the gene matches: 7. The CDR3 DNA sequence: TGTGCCACCAGTGATCGCAGCGGGAGCCGGGATACGCAGTATTTT. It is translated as CATSDRSGSRDTQYF.

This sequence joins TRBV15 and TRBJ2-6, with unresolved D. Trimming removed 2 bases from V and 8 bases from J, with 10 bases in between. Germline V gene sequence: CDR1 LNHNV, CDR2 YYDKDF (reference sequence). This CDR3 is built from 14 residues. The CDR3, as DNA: TGTGCCACCAGCAGATCAAGGCTTACCAACGTCCTGACTTTC. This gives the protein CATSRSRLTNVLTF.

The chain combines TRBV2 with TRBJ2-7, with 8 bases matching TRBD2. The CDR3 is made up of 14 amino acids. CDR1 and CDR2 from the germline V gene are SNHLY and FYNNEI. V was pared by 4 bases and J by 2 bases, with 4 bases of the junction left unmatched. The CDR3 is CASSVGLVAYEQYF. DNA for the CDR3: TGTGCCAGCAGTGTGGGACTAGTTGCCTACGAGCAGTACTTC.

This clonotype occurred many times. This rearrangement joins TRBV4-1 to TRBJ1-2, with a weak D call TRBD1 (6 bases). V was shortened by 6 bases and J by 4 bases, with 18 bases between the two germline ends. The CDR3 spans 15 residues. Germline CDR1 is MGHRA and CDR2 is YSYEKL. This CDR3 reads CASRQKVEGGYGYTF. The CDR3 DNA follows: TGCGCCAGCAGACAGAAGGTGGAGGGGGGCTATGGCTACACCTTC.

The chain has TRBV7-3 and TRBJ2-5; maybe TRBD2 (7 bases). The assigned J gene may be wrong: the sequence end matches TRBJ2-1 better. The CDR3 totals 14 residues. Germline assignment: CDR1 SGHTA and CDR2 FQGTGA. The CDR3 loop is CASSLMGGANEQFF. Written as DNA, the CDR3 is TGTGCCAGCAGCTTAATGGGGGGGGCGAATGAGCAGTTCTTC.

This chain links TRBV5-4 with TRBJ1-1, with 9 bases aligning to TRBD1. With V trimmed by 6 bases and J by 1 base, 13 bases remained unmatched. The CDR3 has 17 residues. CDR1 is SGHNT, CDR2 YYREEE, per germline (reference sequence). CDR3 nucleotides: TGTGCCAGCACCTCCAGTTGGGGGGACAGGGAGAACACTGAAGCTTTCTTT. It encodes CASTSSWGDRENTEAFF.

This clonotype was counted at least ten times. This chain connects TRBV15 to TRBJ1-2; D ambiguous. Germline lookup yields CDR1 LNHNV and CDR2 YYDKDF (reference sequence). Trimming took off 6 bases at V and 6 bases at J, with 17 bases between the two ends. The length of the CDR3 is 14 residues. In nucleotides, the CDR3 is TGTGCCACCAGTCCGGTGAGGCTACAACATGGCTACACCTTC. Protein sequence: CATSPVRLQHGYTF.

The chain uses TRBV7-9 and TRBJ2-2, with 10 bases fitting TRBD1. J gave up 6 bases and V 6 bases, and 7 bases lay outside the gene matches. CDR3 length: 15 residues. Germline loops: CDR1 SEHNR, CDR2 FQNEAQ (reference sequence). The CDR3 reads CASRGQGIMSGELFF. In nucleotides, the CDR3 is TGTGCCAGCAGGGGACAGGGGATAATGTCCGGGGAGCTGTTTTTT.

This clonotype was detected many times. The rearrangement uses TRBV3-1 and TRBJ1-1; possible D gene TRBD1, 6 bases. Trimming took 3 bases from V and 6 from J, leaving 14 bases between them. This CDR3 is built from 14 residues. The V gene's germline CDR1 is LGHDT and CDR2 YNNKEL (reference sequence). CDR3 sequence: CASSHVTGLAEAFF. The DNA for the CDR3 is TGTGCCAGCAGCCATGTAACAGGGCTCGCTGAAGCTTTCTTT. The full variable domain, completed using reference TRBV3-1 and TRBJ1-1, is DTAVSQTPKYLVTQMGNDKSIKCEQNLGHDTMYWYKQDSKKFLKIMFSYNNKELIINETVPNRFSPKSPDKAHLNLHINSLELGDSAVYFCASSHVTGLAEAFFGQGTRLTVV.

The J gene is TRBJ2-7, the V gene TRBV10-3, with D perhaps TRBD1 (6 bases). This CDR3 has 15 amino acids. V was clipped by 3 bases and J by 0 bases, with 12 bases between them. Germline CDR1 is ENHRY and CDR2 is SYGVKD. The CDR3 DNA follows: TGTGCCATCAGTGACCGGGACACGTCCTCCTACGAGCAGTACTTC. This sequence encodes CAISDRDTSSYEQYF.

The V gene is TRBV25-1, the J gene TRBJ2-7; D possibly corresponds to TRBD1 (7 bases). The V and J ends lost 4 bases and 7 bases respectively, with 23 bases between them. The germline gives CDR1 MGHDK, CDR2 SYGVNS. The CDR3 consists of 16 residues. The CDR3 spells CASSGGAGGSQGEQYF. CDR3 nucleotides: TGTGCCAGCAGTGGGGGGGCAGGGGGATCACAAGGGGAGCAGTACTTC.

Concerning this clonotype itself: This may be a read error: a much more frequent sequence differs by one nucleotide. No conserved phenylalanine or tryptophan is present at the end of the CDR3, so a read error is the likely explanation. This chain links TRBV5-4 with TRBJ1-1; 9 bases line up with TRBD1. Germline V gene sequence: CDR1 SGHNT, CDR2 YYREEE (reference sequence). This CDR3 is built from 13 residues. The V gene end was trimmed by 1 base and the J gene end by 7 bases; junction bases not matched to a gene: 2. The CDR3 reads CASSLTTGGEAFS. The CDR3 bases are TGTGCCAGCAGCTTGACGACAGGGGGTGAAGCTTTCTCT.

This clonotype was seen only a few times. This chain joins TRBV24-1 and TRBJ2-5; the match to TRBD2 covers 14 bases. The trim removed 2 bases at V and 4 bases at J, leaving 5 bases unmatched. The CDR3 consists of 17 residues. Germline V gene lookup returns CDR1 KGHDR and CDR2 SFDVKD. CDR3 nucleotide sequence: TGTGCCACCAGTGATTCCGGGACTAGCGGGGGTAGAGAGACCCAGTACTTC. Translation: CATSDSGTSGGRETQYF.

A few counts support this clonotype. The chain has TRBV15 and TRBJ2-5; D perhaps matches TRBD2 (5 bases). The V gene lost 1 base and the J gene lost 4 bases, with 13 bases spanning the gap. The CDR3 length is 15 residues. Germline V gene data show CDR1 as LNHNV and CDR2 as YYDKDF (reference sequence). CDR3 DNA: TGTGCCACCAGCAGAGTATCGGGGATGCCAGAGACCCAGTACTTC. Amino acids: CATSRVSGMPETQYF.

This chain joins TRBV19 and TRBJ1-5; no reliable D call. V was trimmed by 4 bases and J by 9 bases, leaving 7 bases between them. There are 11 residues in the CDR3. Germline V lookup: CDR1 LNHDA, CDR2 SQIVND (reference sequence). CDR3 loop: CASSTSGPQHF. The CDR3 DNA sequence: TGTGCCAGTAGTACTTCCGGGCCCCAGCATTTT. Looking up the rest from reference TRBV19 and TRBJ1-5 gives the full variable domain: DGGITQSPKYLFRKEGQNVTLSCEQNLNHDAMYWYRQDPGQGLRLIYYSQIVNDFQKGDIAEGYSVSREKKESFPLTVTSAQKNPTAFYLCASSTSGPQHFGDGTRLSIL.

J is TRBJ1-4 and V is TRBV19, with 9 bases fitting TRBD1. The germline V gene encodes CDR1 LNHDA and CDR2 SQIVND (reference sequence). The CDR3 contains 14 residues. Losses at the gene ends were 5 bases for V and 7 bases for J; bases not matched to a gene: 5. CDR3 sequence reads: CASSSGQGSEKLFF. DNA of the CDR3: TGTGCCAGTAGTTCTGGACAGGGGAGTGAAAAACTGTTTTTT.

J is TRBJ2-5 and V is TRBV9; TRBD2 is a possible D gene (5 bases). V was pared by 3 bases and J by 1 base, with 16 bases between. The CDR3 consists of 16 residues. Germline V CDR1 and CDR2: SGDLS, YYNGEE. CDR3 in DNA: TGTGCCAGCAGCGAGAGAGCGGAAAGGCCCCAAGAGACCCAGTACTTC. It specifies CASSERAERPQETQYF.

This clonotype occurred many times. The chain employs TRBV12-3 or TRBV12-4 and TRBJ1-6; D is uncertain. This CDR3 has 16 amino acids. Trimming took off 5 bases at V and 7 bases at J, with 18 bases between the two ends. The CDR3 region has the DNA TGTGCCAGCAGTCAAGCGTTTGTGGGAGTAAATTCACCCCTCCACTTT. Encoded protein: CASSQAFVGVNSPLHF.

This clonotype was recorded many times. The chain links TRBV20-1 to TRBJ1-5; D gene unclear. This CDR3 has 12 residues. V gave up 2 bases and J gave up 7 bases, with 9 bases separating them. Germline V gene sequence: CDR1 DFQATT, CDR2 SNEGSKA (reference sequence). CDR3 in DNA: TGCAGTGCTAGACAGGAGAGCCAGCCCCAGCATTTT. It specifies CSARQESQPQHF.

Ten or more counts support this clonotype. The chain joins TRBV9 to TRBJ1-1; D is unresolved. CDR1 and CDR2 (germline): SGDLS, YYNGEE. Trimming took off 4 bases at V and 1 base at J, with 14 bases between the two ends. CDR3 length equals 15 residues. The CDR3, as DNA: TGTGCCAGCAGCCCCTCTGGCGGGGAGAACACTGAAGCTTTCTTT. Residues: CASSPSGGENTEAFF.

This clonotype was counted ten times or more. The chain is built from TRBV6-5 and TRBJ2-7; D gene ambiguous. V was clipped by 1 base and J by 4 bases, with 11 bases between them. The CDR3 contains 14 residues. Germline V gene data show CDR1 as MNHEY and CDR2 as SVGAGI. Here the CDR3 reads CASSYLSEVYEQYF. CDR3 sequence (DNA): TGTGCCAGCAGTTACTTGTCTGAGGTTTACGAGCAGTACTTC.

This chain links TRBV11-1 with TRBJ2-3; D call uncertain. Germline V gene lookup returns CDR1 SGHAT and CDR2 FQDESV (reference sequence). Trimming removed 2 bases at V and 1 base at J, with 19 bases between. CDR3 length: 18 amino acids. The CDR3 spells CASSLRNTVMYRTDTQYF. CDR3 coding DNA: TGTGCCAGCAGCTTACGGAATACGGTGATGTACCGCACAGATACGCAGTATTTT.

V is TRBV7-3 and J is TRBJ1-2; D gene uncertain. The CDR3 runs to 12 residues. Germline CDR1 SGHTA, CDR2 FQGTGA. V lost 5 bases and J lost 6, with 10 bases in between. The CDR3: CASSAGNDGYTF. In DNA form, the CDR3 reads TGTGCCAGCAGCGCCGGGAATGATGGCTACACCTTC.

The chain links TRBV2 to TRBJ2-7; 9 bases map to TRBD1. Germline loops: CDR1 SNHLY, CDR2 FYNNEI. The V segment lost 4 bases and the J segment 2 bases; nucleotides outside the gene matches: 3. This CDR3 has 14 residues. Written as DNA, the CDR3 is TGTGCCAGCAGTGCCCGGACAGGGGCCTACGAGCAGTACTTC. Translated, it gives CASSARTGAYEQYF.

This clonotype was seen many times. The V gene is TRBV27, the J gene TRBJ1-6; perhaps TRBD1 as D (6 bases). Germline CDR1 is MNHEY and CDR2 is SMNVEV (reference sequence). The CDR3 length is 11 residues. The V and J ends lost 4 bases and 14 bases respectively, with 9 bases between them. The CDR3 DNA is TGTGCCAGCAGTTCCACAGGGTCCCTCCACTTT. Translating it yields CASSSTGSLHF.